The source of this T cell receptor (beta chain) is a study of identifying expanded T cells in peripheral blood. Concerning this clone: Its antigen is still unknown.

During the collection period, no donor immune events like infections were recorded. Sequencing was performed with immunoSEQ multiplex PCR; in TCRdb, only in-frame clones are kept and a portion is missing. The repertoire consists of 81,000 or so clones, with around 84% occurring once and the leading ten covering around 19%. The CDR3 length is 13 residues. V was pared by 4 bases and J by 5 bases, with 9 bases between. The germline CDR1 and CDR2 sequences are KGHSY and FQNENV. Whole-study findings and limits: Roughly 1.2 clones differed between technical replicates, versus about 15 and 19 over time.

The sequence derives from a person aged 18 to 70 in good health. The chain joins TRBV16 to TRBJ2-1; the D is unclear. The specimen sequenced was blood. The CDR3 loop reads CASSRGPNNEQFF. The CDR3 DNA reads TGTGCCAGCAGCCGAGGACCCAACAATGAGCAGTTCTTC.